One and the same sample provided the 30 T cell receptor beta chains below, sequenced in a study of shared clonotypes between healthy human individuals. This table comes from immunoSEQ multiplex PCR, and its TCRdb copy is limited to in-frame clones, with some not included. The table includes some 1.1 million clones, about 80% detected once. The sample taken for sequencing was memory CD4+ T cells from PBMCs. Documented subset: CD45RA-negative fraction. The receptors were sampled from a man between 18 and 29 years old in good health. Some clones in this sample may be carry-over from other donors' samples.

The chain uses TRBV6-4 and TRBJ2-1; weak D call: TRBD2 (6 bases). V was cut by 2 bases and J by 7 bases, with 12 bases left in between. CDR1 is MRHNA, CDR2 SNTAGT, per germline. The CDR3 has 14 amino acids. The CDR3 coding sequence is TGTGCCAGCAGTGACGCGACTAGTGGTAATGAGCAGTTCTTC. Protein product: CASSDATSGNEQFF.

V and J are TRBV9 and TRBJ2-7; 15 bases are shared with TRBD2. Germline CDR1 SGDLS, CDR2 YYNGEE. With V trimmed by 0 bases and J by 4 bases, 5 bases remained unmatched. The CDR3 consists of 17 residues. The CDR3 sequence: CASSVGTSGRGRYEQYF. The DNA for the CDR3 is TGTGCCAGCAGCGTAGGGACTAGCGGGAGGGGAAGGTACGAGCAGTACTTC.

The chain joins TRBV28 to TRBJ1-2; 7 bases agree with TRBD1. Germline values: CDR1 MDHEN, CDR2 SYDVKM. This CDR3 is built from 14 residues. V lost 6 bases to trimming and J lost 4 bases; unmatched junction nucleotides: 8. CDR3 amino acids: CASSYRGPPYGYTF. The CDR3 DNA reads TGTGCCAGCAGCTACAGGGGTCCTCCCTATGGCTACACCTTC.

The chain links TRBV6-6 to TRBJ1-1; 11 bases map to TRBD1. CDR1 is MNHNY and CDR2 is SVGAGI in the germline V gene (reference sequence). This CDR3 has 12 amino acids. The trim removed 7 bases at V and 7 bases at J, leaving 2 bases unmatched. CDR3 loop: CASIGTGGEAFF. CDR3 nucleotide sequence: TGTGCCAGCATAGGGACAGGGGGTGAAGCTTTCTTT.

This rearrangement joins TRBV28 to TRBJ1-4; TRBD1 matches at 8 bases. The CDR3 totals 14 residues. V lost 7 bases, J lost 11 bases, and 12 bases stayed unmatched. Germline-derived CDR1 and CDR2 are MDHEN and SYDVKM. CDR3 protein: CASIQDRAVGKLFF. For the CDR3, the DNA is TGTGCCAGCATCCAGGACAGGGCGGTTGGTAAACTGTTTTTT.

The chain combines TRBV28 with TRBJ2-3; the D is unclear. CDR1 MDHEN and CDR2 SYDVKM come from the germline V gene. This CDR3 has 13 residues. Trimming shortened V by 3 bases and J by 6 bases, and 10 bases separated the two germline ends. CDR3 amino acids: CASSFSSSDTQYF. CDR3 sequence (DNA): TGTGCCAGCAGTTTCTCCAGCTCCGATACGCAGTATTTT.

V gene TRBV5-4 combines with J gene TRBJ2-1; 10 bases map to TRBD2. Looked up from germline, CDR1 is SGHNT and CDR2 is YYREEE (reference sequence). Trimming took 4 bases from V and 2 from J; bases not matched to a gene: 6. This CDR3 is built from 16 residues. CDR3 sequence reads: CASSASGGGAYNEQFF. CDR3 sequence (DNA): TGTGCCAGCAGCGCTAGCGGGGGAGGGGCCTACAATGAGCAGTTCTTC.

Notes on this clone: A read error is the likely source, as a far larger clone sits one nucleotide away. The gene calls are TRBV2 and TRBJ2-5; TRBD1 matches at 8 bases. TRBJ2-7 explains the end of the DNA better; the J call may be wrong. The CDR3 spans 14 residues. Germline V CDR1 and CDR2: SNHLY, FYNNEI. In DNA form, the CDR3 reads TGTGACAGCAAACAGGGGGGTAGCTCCTACGAGCAGTACTTC. This sequence encodes CDSKQGGSSYEQYF.

The chain recombines TRBV30 with TRBJ1-1, with 9 nucleotides matching TRBD1. The CDR3 is made up of 10 amino acids. Germline V gives CDR1 GTSNPN, CDR2 SVGIG (reference sequence). The CDR3 is CGTGATEAFF. In DNA, the CDR3 is TGTGGGACAGGGGCGACTGAAGCTTTCTTT.

V and J are TRBV4-1 and TRBJ2-1; 9 positions match TRBD2. Germline V gives CDR1 MGHRA, CDR2 YSYEKL. The CDR3 contains 15 residues. J lost 2 bases, V lost 4 bases, and 3 bases had no gene match. The CDR3 region is CASSLAGVAYNEQFF. The CDR3 DNA reads as TGCGCCAGCAGCCTAGCGGGAGTCGCCTACAATGAGCAGTTCTTC.

This clone was recorded a few times. The chain has TRBV6-1 and TRBJ1-3; TRBD1 might be the D (6 bases). Between the trimmed V and J ends, which lost 9 bases and 3 bases, there was a span of 12 bases. This CDR3 region has 13 residues. Germline V gene data show CDR1 as MNHNS and CDR2 as SASEGT. CDR3 amino acids: CASTRDNGNTIYF. The CDR3 nucleotides read TGTGCCAGTACCCGGGACAATGGAAACACCATATATTTT.

The rearrangement uses TRBV28 and TRBJ1-1; the match to TRBD1 covers 10 bases. Germline values: CDR1 MDHEN, CDR2 SYDVKM. The CDR3 totals 17 residues. With V trimmed by 7 bases and J by 1 base, 12 bases remained unmatched. CDR3 DNA sequence: TGTGCCAGCAAAATCCTCCCCGGACAGGGGGGGAACACTGAAGCTTTCTTT. Translating it yields CASKILPGQGGNTEAFF.

The chain is built from TRBV28 and TRBJ1-2; D not resolved. Germline CDR1 and CDR2: MDHEN and SYDVKM. CDR3 length: 12 residues. Trimming took off 8 bases at V and 4 bases at J, with 11 bases between the two ends. The CDR3 nucleotides read TGTGCCAGCGCTCCTCGGCTCTATGGCTACACCTTC. Residues: CASAPRLYGYTF.

This clone was detected once. This chain joins TRBV14 and TRBJ2-7; D gene ambiguous. Trimming removed 5 bases from V and 6 bases from J, with 11 bases in between. This CDR3 contains 12 residues. In germline, CDR1 is SGHDN, CDR2 FVKESK. In DNA, the CDR3 is TGTGCCAGCAGCTTCGGGTCAGGCGAGCAGTACTTC. It codes for CASSFGSGEQYF.

The CDR3 DNA reads TGTGCCAGCAGCTTAGGGACTAGCGGGAGGATCGGAGAGACCCAGTACTTC. It specifies CASSLGTSGRIGETQYF. The V call is TRBV7-3, the J call TRBJ2-5; 15 bases agree with TRBD2. V shed 2 bases and J 4 bases; nucleotides not matched to a gene: 5. The V gene's germline CDR1 is SGHTA and CDR2 FQGTGA. This CDR3 spans 17 amino acids.

The rearrangement uses TRBV6-1 and TRBJ1-1; D not certain. Germline-derived CDR1 and CDR2 are MNHNS and SASEGT. The V and J ends lost 3 bases and 0 bases respectively, with 5 bases between them. The CDR3 totals 13 residues. The DNA of the CDR3 is TGTGCCAGCAGTGAGGATTTGAACACTGAAGCTTTCTTT. It specifies CASSEDLNTEAFF.

This clone was observed once. The sample contains more than one DNA sequence encoding this CDR3. J is TRBJ1-5 and V is TRBV28, with D unclear. The CDR3 totals 18 residues. Per the germline V gene, CDR1 is MDHEN and CDR2 is SYDVKM. The V and J ends lost 7 bases and 0 bases respectively, with 22 bases between them. The CDR3 sequence: CASNSRKGNQLSNQPQHF. For the CDR3, the DNA is TGTGCCAGCAACTCCCGAAAGGGAAATCAGCTTAGCAATCAGCCCCAGCATTTT.

This chain joins TRBV11-3 and TRBJ2-1; possibly TRBD2 for D (6 bases). This CDR3 region has 14 residues. The V end was cut by 1 base, the J end by 5 bases, with 9 bases between. Germline V gives CDR1 SGHNT, CDR2 YENEEA. The CDR3 region is CASSLGGNDNEQFF. DNA of the CDR3: TGTGCCAGCAGCTTAGGCGGGAACGACAATGAGCAGTTCTTC.

The J gene is TRBJ2-5, the V gene TRBV29-1; D uncertain. The J call may be mistaken, given a closer DNA end match to TRBJ2-7. In germline, CDR1 is SQVTM, CDR2 ANQGSEA. CDR3 length equals 11 residues. The CDR3, as DNA: TGCAGCGTTGATTCGGGTTACGAGCAGTACTTC. Translation: CSVDSGYEQYF.

V is TRBV29-1 and J is TRBJ2-3; 9 bases agree with TRBD1. The V gene's germline CDR1 is SQVTM and CDR2 ANQGSEA. This CDR3 region has 13 residues. Unmatched junction bases numbered 1, after V lost 3 bases and J lost 3 bases. The CDR3 nucleotides read TGCAGCGTTGAGGGACAGGGAACAGATACGCAGTATTTT. It yields the protein CSVEGQGTDTQYF.

The sample holds one count of this clone. The same CDR3 arises from other DNA sequences in this sample as well. The V and J genes are TRBV18 and TRBJ2-7; D not resolved. V shed 3 bases and J shed 0 bases, with 3 bases lying between them. The germline CDR1 and CDR2 sequences are KGHSH and LQKENI. The CDR3 runs 12 residues. Here the CDR3 reads CASSPSSYEQYF. DNA for the CDR3: TGTGCCAGCTCACCCAGCTCCTACGAGCAGTACTTC.

The J gene is TRBJ1-1, the V gene TRBV5-6; D may be TRBD1 (5 bases). Germline V CDR1 and CDR2: SGHDT, YYEEEE. With 4 bases removed from V and 3 bases from J, the gap between germline ends came to 22 bases. This CDR3 is built from 17 residues. CDR3 sequence: CASSRIIGRKGDTEAFF. In nucleotides, the CDR3 is TGTGCCAGCAGCCGTATCATCGGTAGGAAAGGGGACACTGAAGCTTTCTTT.

The chain couples TRBV5-1 to TRBJ1-2, with TRBD1 identical over 7 bases. The germline V gene has CDR1 SGHRS and CDR2 YFSETQ. The CDR3 extends over 15 amino acids. With 0 bases clipped from V and 4 bases from J, the junction kept 6 bases outside the gene matches. In DNA, the CDR3 is TGCGCCAGCAGCTTGGTGCAGGGGGGGATCTATGGCTACACCTTC. This encodes CASSLVQGGIYGYTF.

Note on this clone: The junction differs from germline at one of its ends, possibly a read error. The chain is built from TRBV7-2 and TRBJ2-5; TRBD2 agrees at 10 bases. The germline gives CDR1 SGHTA, CDR2 FQGNSA. The CDR3 contains 14 residues. CDR3 amino acids: CASRLAGGRETQYF. The CDR3 DNA follows: TGTGCCAGCAGGTTAGCGGGAGGTAGAGAGACCCAGTACTTC.

V is TRBV18 and J is TRBJ2-7; the match to TRBD2 covers 10 bases. Germline V gene sequence: CDR1 KGHSH, CDR2 LQKENI. CDR3 length: 15 amino acids. The junction had 4 bases not matched to a gene; V was cut back by 5 bases and J by 0 bases. Written as DNA, the CDR3 is TGTGCCAGCTCAAAAGCGGGAGGGAGCTCCTACGAGCAGTACTTC. It codes for CASSKAGGSSYEQYF. Full variable domain (remainder filled in from reference TRBV18 and TRBJ2-7): NAGVMQNPRHLVRRRGQEARLRCSPMKGHSHVYWYRQLPEEGLKFMVYLQKENIIDESGMPKERFSAEFPKEGPSILRIQQVVRGDSAAYFCASSKAGGSSYEQYFGPGTRLTVT.

V gene TRBV29-1 combines with J gene TRBJ2-1; no clear D. V was shortened by 6 bases and J by 2 bases, with 11 bases between the two germline ends. The V gene's germline CDR1 is SQVTM and CDR2 ANQGSEA. The CDR3 has 13 amino acids. The CDR3 loop is CSVAPLTYNEQFF. The DNA for the CDR3 is TGCAGCGTCGCTCCGTTGACCTACAATGAGCAGTTCTTC.

J is TRBJ2-7 and V is TRBV7-2; D is unclear. The V and J ends lost 0 bases and 5 bases respectively, with 11 bases between them. In germline, CDR1 is SGHTA, CDR2 FQGNSA. The CDR3 consists of 14 residues. The CDR3 DNA sequence: TGTGCCAGCAGCTTAGCAAGGGCAGTTCACGAGCAGTACTTC. Encoded protein: CASSLARAVHEQYF.

The V and J genes are TRBV28 and TRBJ2-1, with D unresolved. The CDR3 length is 12 residues. Germline V gene sequence: CDR1 MDHEN, CDR2 SYDVKM. V shed 5 bases and J shed 11 bases, with 13 bases lying between them. The CDR3 loop is CASSVTGLQQFF. The CDR3 region has the DNA TGTGCCAGCAGTGTCACCGGGCTCCAGCAGTTCTTC.

This clone was observed a handful of times. This chain links TRBV9 with TRBJ1-2; D remains unclear. Germline CDR1 and CDR2: SGDLS and YYNGEE. The CDR3 consists of 14 residues. The ends were cut back, 6 bases at V and 2 bases at J, with 14 bases in the middle. DNA for the CDR3: TGTGCCAGCACCCAAAGGGATGTAAACTATGGCTACACCTTC. Translation: CASTQRDVNYGYTF.

The chain uses TRBV2 and TRBJ2-1; 8 bases line up with TRBD1. Trimming cost V 2 bases and J 3 bases; bases outside gene matches: 6. Germline V gene lookup returns CDR1 SNHLY and CDR2 FYNNEI. CDR3 length: 16 amino acids. CDR3 residues: CASSESGGRYYNEQFF. The CDR3 DNA reads TGTGCCAGCAGTGAATCAGGGGGCAGATACTACAATGAGCAGTTCTTC.